Listed below are T cell receptor beta chains from one sample, sequenced in a study of shared clonotypes between healthy human individuals. TCRdb's copy holds only in-frame clones and misses some; the assay was immunoSEQ multiplex PCR. This sample yields about 480,000 clones, of which around 79% are seen a single time; around 13% belongs to the top ten. The specimen sequenced was PBMCs. These receptors were obtained from a woman between 40 and 50 years old in good health. Some clones in this sample may be carry-over from other donors' samples. Both conserved end residues are part of each CDR3. Fields, in order: V gene, D gene, J gene, clone size, CDR3 DNA, CDR3 protein. The D gene is left open where the match is weak. Size is omitted from some rows. Given values are once, few, many or a class for expanded clones.

v_call: TRBV11-3
d_call: .
j_call: TRBJ1-3
clone_size: .
cdr3_nt: TGTGCCAGCAGCCAAGGCAGGACTGGAAACACCATATATTTT
cdr3_aa: CASSQGRTGNTIYF

v_call: TRBV5-6
d_call: TRBD1
j_call: TRBJ1-2
clone_size: .
cdr3_nt: TGTGCCAGCAGTTGGGGAGGGACAGGTGGCTACACCTTC
cdr3_aa: CASSWGGTGGYTF

v_call: TRBV6-5
d_call: .
j_call: TRBJ2-7
clone_size: once
cdr3_nt: TGTGCCAGCAAAAGGGGGACTATGCACTACGAGCAGTACTTC
cdr3_aa: CASKRGTMHYEQYF

v_call: TRBV14
d_call: .
j_call: TRBJ1-3
clone_size: .
cdr3_nt: TGTGCCAGCAGCCAAGAACCGGGGCGGGGAAACACCATATATTTT
cdr3_aa: CASSQEPGRGNTIYF

v_call: TRBV19
d_call: .
j_call: TRBJ2-7
clone_size: .
cdr3_nt: TGTGCCAGTAGCCCGGACAGAGAATTCTACGAGCAGTACTTC
cdr3_aa: CASSPDREFYEQYF

v_call: TRBV27
d_call: .
j_call: TRBJ2-3
clone_size: .
cdr3_nt: TGTGCCAGCAGTTTATTATCGGTGGCCGCAGATACGCAGTATTTT
cdr3_aa: CASSLLSVAADTQYF

v_call: TRBV7-3
d_call: .
j_call: TRBJ1-1
clone_size: .
cdr3_nt: TGTGCCAGCAGCGGATACCGAGGCGGTGAAGCTTTCTTT
cdr3_aa: CASSGYRGGEAFF

v_call: TRBV6-1
d_call: .
j_call: TRBJ2-2
clone_size: .
cdr3_nt: TGTGCCAGCAGTGGAGTTGGGGCAGCGAACACCGGGGAGCTGTTTTTT
cdr3_aa: CASSGVGAANTGELFF

v_call: TRBV5-6
d_call: .
j_call: TRBJ1-4
clone_size: .
cdr3_nt: TGTGCCAGCAGCTTTTCCCGTACTCTTGATGAAAAACTGTTTTTT
cdr3_aa: CASSFSRTLDEKLFF

v_call: TRBV4-3
d_call: .
j_call: TRBJ2-2
clone_size: .
cdr3_nt: TGCGCCAGCAGCCAGGGGGGGGGCCCCACCGGGGAGCTGTTTTTT
cdr3_aa: CASSQGGGPTGELFF

v_call: TRBV5-6
d_call: TRBD2
j_call: TRBJ2-2
clone_size: .
cdr3_nt: TGTGCCAGCAGCACCGGACTAGCGAACACCGGGGAGCTGTTTTTT
cdr3_aa: CASSTGLANTGELFF

v_call: TRBV4-3
d_call: .
j_call: TRBJ2-1
clone_size: once
cdr3_nt: TGCGCCAGCAGCCAAGATGGGTTCCAGCGGGTCCCCCTTGAGCAGTTCTTC
cdr3_aa: CASSQDGFQRVPLEQFF

v_call: TRBV9
d_call: .
j_call: TRBJ1-2
clone_size: .
cdr3_nt: TGTGCCAGCAGCGTGTCCCATAGCTATGGCTACACCTTC
cdr3_aa: CASSVSHSYGYTF

v_call: TRBV10-3
d_call: TRBD2
j_call: TRBJ2-7
clone_size: once
cdr3_nt: TGTGCCATCAGTCCCAAGCGGGAGTCCCACGAGCAGTACTTC
cdr3_aa: CAISPKRESHEQYF

v_call: TRBV7-2
d_call: .
j_call: TRBJ2-2
clone_size: .
cdr3_nt: TGTGCCAGCAGCTTAGTCGCGGTCACCGGGGAGCTGTTTTTT
cdr3_aa: CASSLVAVTGELFF

v_call: TRBV28
d_call: .
j_call: TRBJ1-4
clone_size: .
cdr3_nt: TGTGCCAGCAGTTTAAGGCAGGGGATAGAAAAACTGTTTTTT
cdr3_aa: CASSLRQGIEKLFF

v_call: TRBV27
d_call: .
j_call: TRBJ2-1
clone_size: .
cdr3_nt: TGTGCCAGTACGCGACAGGGAGGGTACAATGAGCAGTTCTTC
cdr3_aa: CASTRQGGYNEQFF

v_call: TRBV5-4
d_call: .
j_call: TRBJ1-2
clone_size: few
cdr3_nt: TGTGCCAGCAGCTCCCCTGTTGCGCCTGATGGCTACACCTTC
cdr3_aa: CASSSPVAPDGYTF

v_call: TRBV18
d_call: .
j_call: TRBJ1-5
clone_size: .
cdr3_nt: TGTGCCAGCTCATCAGGCGTAATAGGGGACTTTCGGCCCCAGCATTTT
cdr3_aa: CASSSGVIGDFRPQHF

v_call: TRBV7-8
d_call: .
j_call: TRBJ2-3
clone_size: .
cdr3_nt: TGTGCCAGCAGCTCCTCGGGAGATACGCAGTATTTT
cdr3_aa: CASSSSGDTQYF

v_call: TRBV9
d_call: .
j_call: TRBJ1-3
clone_size: .
cdr3_nt: TGTGCCAGCAGCACCACAAGGGGCCCCTCTGGAAACACCATATATTTT
cdr3_aa: CASSTTRGPSGNTIYF

v_call: TRBV11-3
d_call: .
j_call: TRBJ2-2
clone_size: .
cdr3_nt: TGTGCCAGCAGCCCTAGGCCACTGTTAGAGGGAAACACCGGGGAGCTGTTTTTT
cdr3_aa: CASSPRPLLEGNTGELFF

v_call: TRBV9
d_call: .
j_call: TRBJ2-7
clone_size: .
cdr3_nt: TGTGCCAGCAGCGTAGGGACTACCCGTGACGAGCAGTACTTC
cdr3_aa: CASSVGTTRDEQYF

v_call: TRBV28
d_call: .
j_call: TRBJ1-1
clone_size: .
cdr3_nt: TGTGCCAGCAGGTCTCAATGGGAAGCTTTCTTT
cdr3_aa: CASRSQWEAFF

v_call: TRBV7-2
d_call: .
j_call: TRBJ2-3
clone_size: once
cdr3_nt: TGTGCCAGCAGCGCCGCTCGGGGACCGTCAGATACGCAGTATTTT
cdr3_aa: CASSAARGPSDTQYF

v_call: TRBV28
d_call: .
j_call: TRBJ2-1
clone_size: .
cdr3_nt: TGTGCCAGCAGTTTAGAAGTGACTCCCCGATGGCAGTTCTTC
cdr3_aa: CASSLEVTPRWQFF

v_call: TRBV6-5
d_call: .
j_call: TRBJ1-5
clone_size: .
cdr3_nt: TGTGCCAGCAGTTCCCCAGGGGCGAGGCAGCCCCAGCATTTT
cdr3_aa: CASSSPGARQPQHF

v_call: TRBV5-4
d_call: TRBD2
j_call: TRBJ2-3
clone_size: .
cdr3_nt: TGTGCCAGCAGCCCGAGAGCGGGAGGGAGCACAGATACGCAGTATTTT
cdr3_aa: CASSPRAGGSTDTQYF

v_call: TRBV28
d_call: TRBD1
j_call: TRBJ1-1
clone_size: .
cdr3_nt: TGTGCCAGCAGTTTGGGTGACAGGGGGCAAGCTTTCTTT
cdr3_aa: CASSLGDRGQAFF

v_call: TRBV6-5
d_call: .
j_call: TRBJ1-1
clone_size: .
cdr3_nt: TGTGCCAGCAGTTACTCGAGGGCCCGGCCAAACACTGAAGCTTTCTTT
cdr3_aa: CASSYSRARPNTEAFF

v_call: TRBV18
d_call: .
j_call: TRBJ1-2
clone_size: .
cdr3_nt: TGTGCCAGCTCTAAGGGGGACCTCTATGGCTACACCTTC
cdr3_aa: CASSKGDLYGYTF

v_call: TRBV7-6
d_call: .
j_call: TRBJ2-1
clone_size: .
cdr3_nt: TGTGCCAGCAGCTTAGAAGCGGGCGCGCAGTTCTTC
cdr3_aa: CASSLEAGAQFF

v_call: TRBV13
d_call: TRBD1
j_call: TRBJ2-7
clone_size: .
cdr3_nt: TGTGCCAGCAGTTTTCAGGGGGCGAGTGAGCAGTACTTC
cdr3_aa: CASSFQGASEQYF

v_call: TRBV30
d_call: .
j_call: TRBJ1-4
clone_size: few
cdr3_nt: TGTGCCTGGAATCCAGGGTTGGGTAATGAAAAACTGTTTTTT
cdr3_aa: CAWNPGLGNEKLFF

v_call: TRBV19
d_call: .
j_call: TRBJ2-6
clone_size: few
cdr3_nt: TGTGCCAGTAGTGTCTTTAGGGACCCCAGGAACCCTTCCTCTGGGGCCAACGTCCTGACTTTC
cdr3_aa: CASSVFRDPRNPSSGANVLTF

v_call: TRBV27
d_call: .
j_call: TRBJ2-7
clone_size: .
cdr3_nt: TGTGCCAGCAGCCTAGCTAGGGACGGTTCCTACGAGCAGTACTTC
cdr3_aa: CASSLARDGSYEQYF

v_call: TRBV15
d_call: .
j_call: TRBJ1-6
clone_size: .
cdr3_nt: TGTGCCACCAGCAGGGACTACTCCTATAATTCACCCCTCCACTTT
cdr3_aa: CATSRDYSYNSPLHF

v_call: TRBV7-3
d_call: TRBD2
j_call: TRBJ2-5
clone_size: .
cdr3_nt: TGTGCCAGCAGCTTAGGAACTAGCGGTTGGGATGGGGAGACCCAGTACTTC
cdr3_aa: CASSLGTSGWDGETQYF

v_call: TRBV6-6
d_call: TRBD2
j_call: TRBJ2-1
clone_size: .
cdr3_nt: TGTGCCAGCAGTCTCAGGACTAGCGGGAGTTATGAGCAGTTCTTC
cdr3_aa: CASSLRTSGSYEQFF

v_call: TRBV5-4
d_call: TRBD1
j_call: TRBJ2-1
clone_size: once
cdr3_nt: TGTGCCAGCAGCTCCCCCGGGACAGGGAAAAATGAGCAGTTCTTC
cdr3_aa: CASSSPGTGKNEQFF

v_call: TRBV5-4
d_call: TRBD2
j_call: TRBJ2-1
clone_size: .
cdr3_nt: TGTGCCAGCAGCTTGGAGGGCGGGAGGGCCCCCAATGAGCAGTTCTTC
cdr3_aa: CASSLEGGRAPNEQFF

v_call: TRBV6-4
d_call: TRBD2
j_call: TRBJ2-7
clone_size: .
cdr3_nt: TGTGCCCGACCCAGCTCGGGAGGCCGATGGGAGCAGTACTTC
cdr3_aa: CARPSSGGRWEQYF

v_call: TRBV5-1
d_call: TRBD1
j_call: TRBJ1-1
clone_size: .
cdr3_nt: TGCGCCAGCCGCCATACAGGGGTGAGCGTGAATACTGAAGCTTTCTTT
cdr3_aa: CASRHTGVSVNTEAFF

v_call: TRBV6-6
d_call: TRBD1
j_call: TRBJ2-5
clone_size: .
cdr3_nt: TGTGCCAGCAGAAGACAGGGAGAAGAGACCCAGTACTTC
cdr3_aa: CASRRQGEETQYF

v_call: TRBV2
d_call: TRBD1
j_call: TRBJ1-2
clone_size: .
cdr3_nt: TGTGCCAGCAGTGACTTCGGGACAGGGAGCGGCTACACCTTC
cdr3_aa: CASSDFGTGSGYTF

v_call: TRBV5-4
d_call: .
j_call: TRBJ1-2
clone_size: .
cdr3_nt: TGTGCCAGCAGCTTGGGCCCAGGGACCTATGGCTACACCTTC
cdr3_aa: CASSLGPGTYGYTF

v_call: TRBV4-2
d_call: TRBD2
j_call: TRBJ2-1
clone_size: few
cdr3_nt: TGTGCCAGCAGCCGGGCTGTGCGGGAGGGGACCTACAATGAGCAGTTCTTC
cdr3_aa: CASSRAVREGTYNEQFF

v_call: TRBV7-8
d_call: .
j_call: TRBJ2-1
clone_size: .
cdr3_nt: TGTGCCAGCGGCAGGGGCCCTAATGAGCAGTTCTTC
cdr3_aa: CASGRGPNEQFF